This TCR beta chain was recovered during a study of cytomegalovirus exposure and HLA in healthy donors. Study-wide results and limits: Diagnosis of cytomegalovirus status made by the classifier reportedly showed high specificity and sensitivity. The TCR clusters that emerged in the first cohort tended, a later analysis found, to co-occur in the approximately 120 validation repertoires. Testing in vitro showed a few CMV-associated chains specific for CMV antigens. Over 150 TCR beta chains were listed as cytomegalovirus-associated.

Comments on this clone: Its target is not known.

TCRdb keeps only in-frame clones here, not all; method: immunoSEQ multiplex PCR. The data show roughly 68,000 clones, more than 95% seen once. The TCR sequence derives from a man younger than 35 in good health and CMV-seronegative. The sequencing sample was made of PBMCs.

The CDR3 loop reads CASSLVGQGLSTF. CDR3 coding DNA: TGTGCCAGCAGCTTAGTTGGGCAGGGGCTTTCCACCTTC. The chain is built from TRBV7-8 and TRBJ1-2; TRBD1 might be the D (6 bases). V lost 1 base, J lost 13 bases, and 16 bases lay in between. In germline, CDR1 is SGHVS, CDR2 FQNEAQ. This CDR3 spans 13 amino acids.